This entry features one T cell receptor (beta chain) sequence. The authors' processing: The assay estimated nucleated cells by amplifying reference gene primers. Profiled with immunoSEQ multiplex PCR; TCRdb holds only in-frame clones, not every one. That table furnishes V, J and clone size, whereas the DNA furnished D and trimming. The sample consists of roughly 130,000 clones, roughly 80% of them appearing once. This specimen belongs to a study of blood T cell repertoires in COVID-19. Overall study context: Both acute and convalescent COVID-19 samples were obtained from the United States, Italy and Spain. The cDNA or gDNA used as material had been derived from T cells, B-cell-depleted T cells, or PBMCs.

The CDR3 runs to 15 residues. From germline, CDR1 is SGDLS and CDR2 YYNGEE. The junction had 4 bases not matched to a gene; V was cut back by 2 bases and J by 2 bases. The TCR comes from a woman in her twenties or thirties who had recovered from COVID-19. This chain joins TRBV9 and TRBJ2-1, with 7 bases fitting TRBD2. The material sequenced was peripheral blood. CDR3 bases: TGTGCCAGCAGCGTTGGCGGGAGAACCTACAATGAGCAGTTCTTC. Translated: CASSVGGRTYNEQFF.